This T cell receptor (beta chain) was identified during a study of cytomegalovirus exposure and HLA in healthy donors. Amplification used 60 Vbeta primers and 13 Jbeta primers. Libraries were prepared by immunoSEQ multiplex PCR; TCRdb keeps only in-frame clonotypes and omits some of them. The table lists about 160,000 clones, about two thirds of them singletons. The CDR3 is 14 residues long. The ends were cut back, 4 bases at V and 5 bases at J, with 15 bases in the middle. Germline V gene data show CDR1 as SGHDT and CDR2 as YYEEEE. This sequence joins TRBV5-6 and TRBJ1-2; possibly TRBD1 for D (6 bases). The source of this sequence is a woman in her 30s in good health and CMV-seronegative. Sequencing used PBMCs. CDR3 nucleotides: TGTGCCAGCAGCATCGGGGGGGCGTGGTATGGCTACACCTTC. Encoded protein: CASSIGGAWYGYTF.